A single sample is the source of the 17 T cell receptor beta chains below, sequenced in a study of post-analysis software for immune sequencing data. Findings and caveats of the study: Controls showed lower frequencies than patients for 5 or 6 TRBV segments, and TRBV5-6, TRBV5-1 and TRBV20-1 were among these.

Built from TCR beta cDNA, the libraries had unique molecular identifiers in them. TCRdb re-derived calls from the PCR reads in MiXCR, one entry per CDR3 protein. The data contain 650,000 to 900,000 distinct CDR3 sequences, just over 45% of them singletons. Antigens for these TCRs are unknown. The specimen sequenced was blood. The receptors originated from a girl under 18 with multiple sclerosis.

The chain employs TRBV12-3 or TRBV12-4 and TRBJ2-2, with D maybe TRBD2 (6 bases). V lost 3 bases, J lost 5 bases, and 13 bases lay in between. The CDR3 extends over 15 amino acids. The CDR3 nucleotides are TGTGCCAGCAGTTTGTCATTGGACTATACCGGGGAGCTGTTTTTT. This codes for CASSLSLDYTGELFF.

The V and J genes are TRBV10-3 and TRBJ1-1; possible D gene TRBD1, 6 bases. In germline, CDR1 is ENHRY, CDR2 SYGVKD. The germline V and J ends were trimmed by 4 bases and 5 bases, with 14 bases remaining between them. This CDR3 contains 14 residues. CDR3 nucleotides: TGTGCCATCAGTGCCGGGACACCTCCTACTGAAGCTTTCTTT. Its translation: CAISAGTPPTEAFF.

The rearrangement links TRBV5-1 to TRBJ2-5; D is possibly TRBD1 (6 bases). Germline CDR1 and CDR2: SGHRS and YFSETQ. V dropped 3 bases and J dropped 3 bases, with 21 bases sitting between them. The CDR3 consists of 17 residues. CDR3 sequence (DNA): TGCGCCAGCAGCTCCTCTCCGGGACATCAAGGGGAAGAGACCCAGTACTTC. Translating gives CASSSSPGHQGEETQYF.

This chain joins TRBV5-1 and TRBJ2-1; 7 bases line up with TRBD2. V lost 6 bases to trimming and J lost 8 bases; unmatched junction nucleotides: 14. This CDR3 comprises 15 residues. Germline values: CDR1 SGHRS, CDR2 YFSETQ. CDR3: CASNGELAVRDEQFF. The CDR3 region has the DNA TGCGCCAGCAATGGAGAGCTAGCGGTTCGGGATGAGCAGTTCTTC. The variable domain in full, completed from reference TRBV5-1 and TRBJ2-1, reads KAGVTQTPRYLIKTRGQQVTLSCSPISGHRSVSWYQQTPGQGLQFLFEYFSETQRNKGNFPGRFSGRQFSNSRSEMNVSTLELGDSALYLCASNGELAVRDEQFFGPGTRLTVL.

With regard to this clonotype: Germline is not matched at one junction end, which may reflect a read error. The chain couples TRBV5-1 to TRBJ1-2; 7 positions match TRBD1. This CDR3 region has 14 residues. Germline lookup yields CDR1 SGHRS and CDR2 YFSETQ. CDR3 sequence: CASSTNQGVYGCTF. The CDR3 DNA reads as TGCGCCAGCAGCACAAATCAGGGGGTGTATGGCTGCACCTTC.

This rearrangement joins TRBV21-1 to TRBJ2-7. TRBV21-1 is a pseudogene locus. CDR3 length: 11 amino acids. The DNA for the CDR3 is TGTGCCAGCAGCGGTAATAACGAGCAGTACTTC. The encoded protein is CASSGNNEQYF.

This clonotype has just a few counts. The chain links TRBV24-1 to TRBJ2-3, with 7 bases identical to TRBD2. The V gene's germline CDR1 is KGHDR and CDR2 SFDVKD. Germline trimming cut 7 bases from V and 4 bases from J; bases unmatched to any gene: 10. The CDR3 consists of 15 residues. For the CDR3, the DNA is TGTGCCACCAGCCCGCGGGCTAGCGGACCAGATACGCAGTATTTT. The encoded protein is CATSPRASGPDTQYF.

This clonotype appeared a few times. DNA of the CDR3: TGCGCCAGCAGGCAGACCGGGACAGAGAGCACTGAAGCTTTCTTT. This encodes CASRQTGTESTEAFF. V gene TRBV5-1 combines with J gene TRBJ1-1; 7 nucleotides line up with TRBD1. V trimming: 5 bases; J trimming: 4 bases; junction bases outside the gene matches: 11. CDR1 is SGHRS, CDR2 YFSETQ, per germline. This CDR3 comprises 15 residues.

V is TRBV6-2 or TRBV6-3 and J is TRBJ1-1; D possibly corresponds to TRBD1 (5 bases). CDR1 is MNHEY, CDR2 SVGEGT, per germline. CDR3 length: 11 residues. Trimming pared 8 bases from V and 7 bases from J, leaving 11 bases between. DNA for the CDR3: TGTGCCAGCTCAGGGTTCGGTGAAGCTTTCTTT. Encoded protein: CASSGFGEAFF.

The chain recombines TRBV10-3 with TRBJ2-5, with 7 bases lining up with TRBD2. The CDR3 runs 13 residues. The trim removed 5 bases at V and 4 bases at J, leaving 4 bases unmatched. The germline CDR1 and CDR2 sequences are ENHRY and SYGVKD. CDR3 bases: TGTGCCATCAGTAGCGGGACGGGAGAGACCCAGTACTTC. Translation: CAISSGTGETQYF.

The chain uses TRBV20-1 and TRBJ1-6, with 8 bases aligning to TRBD1. CDR1 DFQATT and CDR2 SNEGSKA come from the germline V gene (reference sequence). The CDR3 runs to 15 residues. V shed 5 bases and J 9 bases; nucleotides not matched to a gene: 12. The CDR3 is CSAPTGAGIASPLHF. The CDR3 nucleotides are TGCAGTGCTCCGACAGGGGCAGGGATTGCTTCACCCCTCCACTTT.

The genes are TRBV7-2 and TRBJ2-7; D gene unclear. The CDR3 length is 15 residues. Germline values: CDR1 SGHTA, CDR2 FQGNSA. V was pared by 1 base and J by 5 bases, with 15 bases between. DNA for the CDR3: TGTGCCAGCAGCTTAGGTGGGCGTGAGCTCGACGAGCAGTACTTC. Translating gives CASSLGGRELDEQYF.

This clonotype was counted between two and nine times. The V and J genes are TRBV20-1 and TRBJ2-7, with D unclear. CDR1 is DFQATT, CDR2 SNEGSKA, per germline (reference sequence). V gave up 0 bases and J gave up 5 bases, with 14 bases separating them. This CDR3 contains 14 residues. The CDR3 sequence is CSARDVGIPDEQYF. The DNA of the CDR3 is TGCAGTGCTAGAGATGTGGGGATTCCTGACGAGCAGTACTTC.

This clonotype was seen more than once but under ten times. The chain carries TRBV18 and TRBJ1-5; D is uncertain. Trimming left V 4 bases short and J 5 bases short, with 9 bases between. Germline values: CDR1 KGHSH, CDR2 LQKENI. This CDR3 spans 13 amino acids. In DNA, the CDR3 is TGTGCCAGCTCACACACACTCGATCAGCCCCAGCATTTT. Encoded protein: CASSHTLDQPQHF.

The V call is TRBV11-2, the J call TRBJ2-7; 10 nucleotides agree with TRBD1. V dropped 1 base and J dropped 7; count of bases not matched to a gene: 13. The germline V gene has CDR1 SGHAT and CDR2 FQNNGV. The CDR3 has 17 amino acids. CDR3 in amino acids: CASSLAPRDRGRGEQYF. The CDR3 DNA reads as TGTGCCAGCAGCTTAGCCCCTCGGGACAGGGGTCGCGGGGAGCAGTACTTC. Variable domain in full (rest from reference TRBV11-2 and TRBJ2-7): EAGVAQSPRYKIIEKRQSVAFWCNPISGHATLYWYQQILGQGPKLLIQFQNNGVVDDSQLPKDRFSAERLKGVDSTLKIQPAKLEDSAVYLCASSLAPRDRGRGEQYFGPGTRLTVT.

The chain carries TRBV20-1 and TRBJ2-7; no clear D gene. The CDR3 is 12 amino acids. V was clipped by 5 bases and J by 5 bases, with 13 bases between them. The germline CDR1 and CDR2 sequences are DFQATT and SNEGSKA (reference sequence). DNA of the CDR3: TGCAGTGCTCGGTGGGTAGCCCACGAGCAGTACTTC. Translated, it gives CSARWVAHEQYF.

This clonotype was detected once. The chain links TRBV20-1 to TRBJ2-5; perhaps TRBD1 as D (6 bases). Gene TRBJ2-7 matches the end of the DNA better, so the J call may be wrong. The CDR3 is 13 residues long. Germline values: CDR1 DFQATT, CDR2 SNEGSKA (reference sequence). CDR3 coding DNA: TGCAGTGCTTACGGGACACTGAACTACGAGCAGTACTTC. Translated, it gives CSAYGTLNYEQYF.